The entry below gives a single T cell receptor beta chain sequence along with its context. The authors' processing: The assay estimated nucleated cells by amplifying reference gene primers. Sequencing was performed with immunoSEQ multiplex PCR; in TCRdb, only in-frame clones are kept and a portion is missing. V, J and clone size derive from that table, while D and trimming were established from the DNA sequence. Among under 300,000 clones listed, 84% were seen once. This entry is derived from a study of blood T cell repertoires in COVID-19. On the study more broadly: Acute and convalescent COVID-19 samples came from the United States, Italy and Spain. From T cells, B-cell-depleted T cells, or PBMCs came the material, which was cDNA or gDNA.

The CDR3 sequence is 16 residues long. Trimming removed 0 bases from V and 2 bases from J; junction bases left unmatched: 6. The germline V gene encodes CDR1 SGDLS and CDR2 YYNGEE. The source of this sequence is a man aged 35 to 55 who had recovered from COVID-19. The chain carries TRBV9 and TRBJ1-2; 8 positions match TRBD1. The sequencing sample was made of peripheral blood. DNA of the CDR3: TGTGCCAGCAGCGTAGCTGCAAGGACAGGGAACTATGGCTACACCTTC. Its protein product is CASSVAARTGNYGYTF.